This T cell receptor (beta chain) is drawn from a study of post-analysis software for immune sequencing data. Study results and limitations: TRBV segments more frequent in patients than in controls numbered roughly 5 and included TRBV5-6, TRBV5-1 and TRBV20-1.

This clonotype was observed a handful of times. Its target is not known. Each TCR beta cDNA library carried unique molecular identifiers. In TCRdb, the PCR reads were re-called with MiXCR into one record per CDR3 protein. The profile covers some 370,000 distinct CDR3 sequences, with roughly 35% appearing a single time and about an eighth taken by the ten largest. This CDR3 has 17 residues. Germline CDR1 is MGHRA and CDR2 is YSYEKL. V dropped 4 bases and J dropped 7; count of bases not matched to a gene: 10. Source material: blood. This TCR came from a girl aged 10 to 17 with multiple sclerosis. The chain uses TRBV4-1 and TRBJ2-1, with TRBD2 identical over 13 bases. Written as DNA, the CDR3 is TGCGCCAGCAGCCGGACCGTAACTAGCGGGGGGGCGAATGAGCAGTTCTTC. It is translated as CASSRTVTSGGANEQFF.